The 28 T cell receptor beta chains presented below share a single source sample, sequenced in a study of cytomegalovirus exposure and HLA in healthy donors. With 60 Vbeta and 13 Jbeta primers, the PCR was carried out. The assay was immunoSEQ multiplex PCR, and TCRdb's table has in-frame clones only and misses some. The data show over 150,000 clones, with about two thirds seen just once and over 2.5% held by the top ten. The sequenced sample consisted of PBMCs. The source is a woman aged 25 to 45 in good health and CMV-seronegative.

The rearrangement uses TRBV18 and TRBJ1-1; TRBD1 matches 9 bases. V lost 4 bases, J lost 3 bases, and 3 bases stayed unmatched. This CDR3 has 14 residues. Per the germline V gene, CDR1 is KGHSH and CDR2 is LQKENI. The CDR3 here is CASSHRTGDTEAFF. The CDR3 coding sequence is TGTGCCAGCTCACACCGGACAGGGGACACTGAAGCTTTCTTT.

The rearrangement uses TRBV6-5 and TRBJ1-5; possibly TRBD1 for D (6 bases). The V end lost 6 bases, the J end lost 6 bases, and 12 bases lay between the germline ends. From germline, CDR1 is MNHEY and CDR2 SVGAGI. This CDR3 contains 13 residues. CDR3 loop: CASSQLRGQPQHF. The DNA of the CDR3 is TGTGCCAGCAGCCAACTCAGGGGTCAGCCCCAGCATTTT.

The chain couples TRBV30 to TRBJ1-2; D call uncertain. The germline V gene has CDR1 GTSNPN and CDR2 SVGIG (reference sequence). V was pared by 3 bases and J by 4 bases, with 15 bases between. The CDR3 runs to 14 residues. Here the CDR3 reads CAWRNLRKSYGYTF. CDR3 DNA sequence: TGTGCCTGGAGAAATCTGAGAAAAAGCTATGGCTACACCTTC.

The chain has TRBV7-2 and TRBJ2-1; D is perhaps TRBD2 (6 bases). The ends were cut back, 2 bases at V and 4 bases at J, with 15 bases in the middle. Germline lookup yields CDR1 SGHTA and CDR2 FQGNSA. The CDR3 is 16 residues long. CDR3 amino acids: CASSLLGGGTYNEQFF. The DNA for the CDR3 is TGTGCCAGCAGCTTACTTGGCGGAGGGACTTACAATGAGCAGTTCTTC. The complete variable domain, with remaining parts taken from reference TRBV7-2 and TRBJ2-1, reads GAGVSQSPSNKVTEKGKDVELRCDPISGHTALYWYRQSLGQGLEFLIYFQGNSAPDKSGLPSDRFSAERTGGSVSTLTIQRTQQEDSAVYLCASSLLGGGTYNEQFFGPGTRLTVL.

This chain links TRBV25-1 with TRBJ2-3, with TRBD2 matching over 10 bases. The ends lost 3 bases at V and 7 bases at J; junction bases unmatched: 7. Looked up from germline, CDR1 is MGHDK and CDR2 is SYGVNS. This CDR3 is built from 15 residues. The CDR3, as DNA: TGTGCCAGCAGTGATCCCGGGACTAGCGAATATACGCAGTATTTT. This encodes CASSDPGTSEYTQYF.

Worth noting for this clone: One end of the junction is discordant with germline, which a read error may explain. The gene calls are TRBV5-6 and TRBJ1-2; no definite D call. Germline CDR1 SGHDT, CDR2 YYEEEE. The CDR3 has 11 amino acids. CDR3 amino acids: CASSLLERRSF. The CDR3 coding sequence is TGTGCCAGCAGCTTATTAGAACGGAGGAGCTTC.

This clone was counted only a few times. In nucleotides, the CDR3 is TGTGCCAGCAGTGAAGTTACAGCATCCTATGGCTACACCTTC. It specifies CASSEVTASYGYTF. The V call is TRBV6-1, the J call TRBJ1-2; D remains ambiguous. Deletions cut 1 base from V and 4 bases from J, with 10 bases between. The V gene's germline CDR1 is MNHNS and CDR2 SASEGT. The CDR3 length is 14 residues.

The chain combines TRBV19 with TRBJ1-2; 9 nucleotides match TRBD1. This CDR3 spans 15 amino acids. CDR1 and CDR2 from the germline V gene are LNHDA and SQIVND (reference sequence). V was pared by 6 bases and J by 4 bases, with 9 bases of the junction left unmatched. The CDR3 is CASRSRDREAYGYTF. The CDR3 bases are TGTGCCAGTAGATCCCGGGACAGGGAAGCCTATGGCTACACCTTC.

CDR3 in amino acids: CASSEGGLAFEQFF. The CDR3 DNA reads as TGTGCCAGCAGCGAAGGAGGACTAGCATTTGAGCAGTTCTTC. V is TRBV7-9 and J is TRBJ2-1, with 8 positions matching TRBD2. CDR3 size: 14 residues. CDR1 and CDR2 from the germline V gene are SEHNR and FQNEAQ (reference sequence). After removal of 5 bases from V and 9 bases from J, the junction contained 9 bases not matched to a gene.

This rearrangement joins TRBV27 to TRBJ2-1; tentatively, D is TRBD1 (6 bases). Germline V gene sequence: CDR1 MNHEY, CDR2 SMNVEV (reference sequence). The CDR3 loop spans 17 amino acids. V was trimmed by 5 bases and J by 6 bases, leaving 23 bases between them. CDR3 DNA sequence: TGTGCCAGCAGTCGAACGTCCGGGACAACCGGCGGCAATGAGCAGTTCTTC. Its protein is CASSRTSGTTGGNEQFF.

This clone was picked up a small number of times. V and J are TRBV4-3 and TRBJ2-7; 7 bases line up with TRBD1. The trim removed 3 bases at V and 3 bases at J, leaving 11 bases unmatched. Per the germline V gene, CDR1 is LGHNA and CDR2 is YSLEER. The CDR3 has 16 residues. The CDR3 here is CASSHKHRGKDYEQYF. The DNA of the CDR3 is TGCGCCAGCAGCCATAAGCACAGGGGAAAAGACTACGAGCAGTACTTC.

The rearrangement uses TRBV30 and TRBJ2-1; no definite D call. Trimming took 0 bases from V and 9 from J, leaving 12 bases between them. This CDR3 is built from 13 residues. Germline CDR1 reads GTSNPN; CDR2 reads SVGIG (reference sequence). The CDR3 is CAWSVGLAAEQFF. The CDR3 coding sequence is TGTGCCTGGAGTGTAGGATTAGCCGCTGAGCAGTTCTTC.

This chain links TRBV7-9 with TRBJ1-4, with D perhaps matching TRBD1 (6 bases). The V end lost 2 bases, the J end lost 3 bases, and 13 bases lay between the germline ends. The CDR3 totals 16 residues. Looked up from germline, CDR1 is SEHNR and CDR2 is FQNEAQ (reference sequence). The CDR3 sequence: CASSLTQDSSNEKLFF. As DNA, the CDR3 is TGTGCCAGCAGCTTAACCCAGGACAGTTCTAATGAAAAACTGTTTTTT.

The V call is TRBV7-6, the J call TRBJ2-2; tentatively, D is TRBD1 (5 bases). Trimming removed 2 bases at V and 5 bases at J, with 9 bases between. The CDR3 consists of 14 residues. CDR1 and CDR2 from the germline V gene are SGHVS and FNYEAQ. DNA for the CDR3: TGTGCCAGCAGCTTATTGACAGTTACCGGGGAGCTGTTTTTT. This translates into CASSLLTVTGELFF.

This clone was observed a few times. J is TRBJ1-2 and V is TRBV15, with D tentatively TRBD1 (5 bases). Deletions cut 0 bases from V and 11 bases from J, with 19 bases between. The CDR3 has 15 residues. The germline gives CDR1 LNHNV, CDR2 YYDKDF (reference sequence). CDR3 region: CATSRDLDVGQAYTF. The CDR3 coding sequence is TGTGCCACCAGCAGAGATTTAGATGTGGGGCAGGCATACACCTTC. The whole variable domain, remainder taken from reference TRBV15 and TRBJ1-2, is DAMVIQNPRYQVTQFGKPVTLSCSQTLNHNVMYWYQQKSSQAPKLLFHYYDKDFNNEADTPDNFQSRRPNTSFCFLDIRSPGLGDTAMYLCATSRDLDVGQAYTFGSGTRLTVV.

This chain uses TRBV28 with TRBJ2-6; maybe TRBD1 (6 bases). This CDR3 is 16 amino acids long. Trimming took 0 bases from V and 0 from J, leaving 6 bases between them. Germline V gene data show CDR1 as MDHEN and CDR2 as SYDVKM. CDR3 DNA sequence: TGTGCCAGCAGTTTATGGGACAGCTCTGGGGCCAACGTCCTGACTTTC. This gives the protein CASSLWDSSGANVLTF.

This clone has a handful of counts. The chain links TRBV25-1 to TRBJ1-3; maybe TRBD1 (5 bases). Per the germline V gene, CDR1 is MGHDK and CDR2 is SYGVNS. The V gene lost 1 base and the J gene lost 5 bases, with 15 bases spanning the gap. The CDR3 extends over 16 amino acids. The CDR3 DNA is TGTGCCAGCAGTGAATTCGGAGGGGATTTAAGAAACACCATATATTTT. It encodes CASSEFGGDLRNTIYF.

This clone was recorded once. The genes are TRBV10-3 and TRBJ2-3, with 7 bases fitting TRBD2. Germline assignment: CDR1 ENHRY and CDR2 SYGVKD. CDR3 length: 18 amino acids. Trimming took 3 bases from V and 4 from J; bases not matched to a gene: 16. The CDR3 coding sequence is TGTGCCATCAGTGAAAGACTGGCCAGCGGGAATGGAGCAGATACGCAGTATTTT. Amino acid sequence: CAISERLASGNGADTQYF.

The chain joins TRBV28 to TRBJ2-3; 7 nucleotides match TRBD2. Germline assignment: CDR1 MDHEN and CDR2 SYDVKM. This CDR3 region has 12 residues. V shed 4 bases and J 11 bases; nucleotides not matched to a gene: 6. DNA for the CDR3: TGTGCCAGCAGTTACGGGCTAGCGGAGCAGTATTTT. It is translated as CASSYGLAEQYF.

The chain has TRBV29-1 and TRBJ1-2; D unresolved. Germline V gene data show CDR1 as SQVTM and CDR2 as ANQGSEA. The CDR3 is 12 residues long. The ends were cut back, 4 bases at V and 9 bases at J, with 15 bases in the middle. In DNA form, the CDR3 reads TGCAGCGTTGCACCTGGGCAGGCCAGCTACACCTTC. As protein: CSVAPGQASYTF.

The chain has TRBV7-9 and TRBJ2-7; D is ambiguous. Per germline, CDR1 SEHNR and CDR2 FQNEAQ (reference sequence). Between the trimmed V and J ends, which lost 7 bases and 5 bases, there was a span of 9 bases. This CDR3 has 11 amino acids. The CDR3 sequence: CASTLVDEQYF. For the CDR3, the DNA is TGTGCCAGCACCCTCGTCGACGAGCAGTACTTC.

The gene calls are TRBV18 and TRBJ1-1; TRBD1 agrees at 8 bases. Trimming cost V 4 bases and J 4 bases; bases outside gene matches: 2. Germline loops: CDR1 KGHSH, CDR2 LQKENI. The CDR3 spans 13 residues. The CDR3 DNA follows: TGTGCCAGCTCACGAGGACAGGGCACTGAAGCTTTCTTT. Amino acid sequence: CASSRGQGTEAFF.

As DNA, the CDR3 is TGTGCCAGCACCCCCGACGGGTTGAACACTGAAGCTTTCTTT. Amino acids: CASTPDGLNTEAFF. The chain has TRBV7-9 and TRBJ1-1; the D is unclear. This CDR3 comprises 14 residues. V dropped 7 bases and J dropped 0 bases, with 12 bases sitting between them. Germline CDR1 reads SEHNR; CDR2 reads FQNEAQ (reference sequence).

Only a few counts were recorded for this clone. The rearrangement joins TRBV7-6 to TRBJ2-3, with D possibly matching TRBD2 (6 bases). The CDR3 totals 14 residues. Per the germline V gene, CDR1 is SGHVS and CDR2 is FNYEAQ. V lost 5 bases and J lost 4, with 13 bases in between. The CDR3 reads CASSTGVSADTQYF. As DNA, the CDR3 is TGTGCCAGCAGCACGGGAGTTAGCGCAGATACGCAGTATTTT.

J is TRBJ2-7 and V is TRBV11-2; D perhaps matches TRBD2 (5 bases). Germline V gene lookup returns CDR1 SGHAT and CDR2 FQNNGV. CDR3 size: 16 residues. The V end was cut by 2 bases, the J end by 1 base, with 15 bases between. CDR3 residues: CASSLTPGIESYEQYF. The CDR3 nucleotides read TGTGCCAGCAGCTTAACACCGGGGATTGAATCCTACGAGCAGTACTTC. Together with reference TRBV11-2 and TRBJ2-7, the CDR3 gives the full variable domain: EAGVAQSPRYKIIEKRQSVAFWCNPISGHATLYWYQQILGQGPKLLIQFQNNGVVDDSQLPKDRFSAERLKGVDSTLKIQPAKLEDSAVYLCASSLTPGIESYEQYFGPGTRLTVT.

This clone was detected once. For the CDR3, the DNA is TGTGCCAGCAGCTTATGGCCCGGGATAAATGAAAAACTGTTTTTT. This sequence encodes CASSLWPGINEKLFF. This chain uses TRBV11-2 with TRBJ1-4; the D is unclear. Trimming left V 2 bases short and J 5 bases short, with 12 bases between. The germline gives CDR1 SGHAT, CDR2 FQNNGV. The CDR3 covers 15 residues.

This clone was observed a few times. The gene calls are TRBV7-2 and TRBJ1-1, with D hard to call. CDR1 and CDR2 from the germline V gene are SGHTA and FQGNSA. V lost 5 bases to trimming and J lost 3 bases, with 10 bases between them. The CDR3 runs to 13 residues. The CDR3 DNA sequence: TGTGCCAGCAGCCCGTCAGTGGACACTGAAGCTTTCTTT. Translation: CASSPSVDTEAFF. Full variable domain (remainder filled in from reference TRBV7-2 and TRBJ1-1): GAGVSQSPSNKVTEKGKDVELRCDPISGHTALYWYRQSLGQGLEFLIYFQGNSAPDKSGLPSDRFSAERTGGSVSTLTIQRTQQEDSAVYLCASSPSVDTEAFFGQGTRLTVV.

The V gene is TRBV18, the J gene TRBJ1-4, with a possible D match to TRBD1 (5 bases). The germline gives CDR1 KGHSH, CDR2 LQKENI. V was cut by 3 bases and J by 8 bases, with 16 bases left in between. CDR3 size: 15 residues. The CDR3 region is CASSPAWGVGEKLFF. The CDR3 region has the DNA TGTGCCAGCTCACCTGCGTGGGGCGTCGGGGAAAAACTGTTTTTT. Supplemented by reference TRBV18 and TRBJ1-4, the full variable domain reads NAGVMQNPRHLVRRRGQEARLRCSPMKGHSHVYWYRQLPEEGLKFMVYLQKENIIDESGMPKERFSAEFPKEGPSILRIQQVVRGDSAAYFCASSPAWGVGEKLFFGSGTQLSVL.